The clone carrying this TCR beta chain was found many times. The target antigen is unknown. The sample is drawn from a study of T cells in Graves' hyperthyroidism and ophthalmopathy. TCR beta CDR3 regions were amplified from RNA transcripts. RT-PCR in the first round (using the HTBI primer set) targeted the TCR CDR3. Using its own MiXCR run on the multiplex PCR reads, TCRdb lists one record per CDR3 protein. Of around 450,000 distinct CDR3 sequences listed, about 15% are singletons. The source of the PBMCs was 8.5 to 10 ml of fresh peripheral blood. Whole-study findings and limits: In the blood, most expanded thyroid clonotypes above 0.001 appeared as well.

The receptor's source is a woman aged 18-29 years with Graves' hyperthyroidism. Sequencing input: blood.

The CDR3 DNA follows: TGTGCCAGCAGTTACACCCTGGGTGAAGCTTTCTTT. Amino acid sequence: CASSYTLGEAFF. The chain couples TRBV6-1 to TRBJ1-1, with D uncertain. With 5 bases removed from V and 7 bases from J, the gap between germline ends came to 11 bases. Germline V gene lookup returns CDR1 MNHNS and CDR2 SASEGT. The CDR3 is 12 amino acids.